The clone carrying this T cell receptor beta chain was seen repeatedly, ten times or more. Its antigen is not known. Criteria for exclusion of patients were uncontrolled infection, other autoimmune disease, pregnancy or lactation. The data derive from a study of T cells in Graves' hyperthyroidism and ophthalmopathy. Study-wide points: The model anticipated ophthalmopathy a median approximately six months pre-onset. Most expanded thyroid clonotypes above 0.001 also appeared in blood.

Germline V gene lookup returns CDR1 SGHDT and CDR2 YYEEEE. V shed 5 bases and J shed 0 bases, with 12 bases lying between them. The CDR3 runs to 15 residues. Amplification yielded TCR beta CDR3 regions, with RNA transcripts as the source. A set of HTBI primers served as the primers for a first-round RT-PCR of the TCR CDR3. TCRdb reprocessed the multiplex PCR reads with MiXCR, giving one entry per CDR3 protein. Among a few hundred thousand distinct CDR3 sequences listed, more than 12% were seen once. The source material was blood. This clonotype originated in a woman aged 40 to 50 with Graves' hyperthyroidism that later progressed to Graves' ophthalmopathy. The V and J genes are TRBV5-6 and TRBJ1-5, with no clear D. CDR3 nucleotide sequence: TGTGCCAGCAGTTCAAACAGTTATAGCAATCAGCCCCAGCATTTT. It codes for CASSSNSYSNQPQHF.